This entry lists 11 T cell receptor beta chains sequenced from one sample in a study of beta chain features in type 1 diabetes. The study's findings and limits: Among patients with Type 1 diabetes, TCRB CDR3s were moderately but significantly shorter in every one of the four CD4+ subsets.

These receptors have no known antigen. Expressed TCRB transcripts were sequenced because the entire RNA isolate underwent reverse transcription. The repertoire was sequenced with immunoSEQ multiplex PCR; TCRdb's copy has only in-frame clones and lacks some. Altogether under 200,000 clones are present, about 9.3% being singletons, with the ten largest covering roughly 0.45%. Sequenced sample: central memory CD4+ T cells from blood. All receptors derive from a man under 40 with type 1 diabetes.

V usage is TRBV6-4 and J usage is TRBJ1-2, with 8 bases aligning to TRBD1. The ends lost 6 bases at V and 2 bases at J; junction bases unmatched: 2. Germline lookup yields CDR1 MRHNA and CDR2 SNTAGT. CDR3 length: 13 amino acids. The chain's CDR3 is CASSRDRNYGYTF. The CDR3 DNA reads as TGTGCCAGCAGCCGGGACAGGAACTATGGCTACACCTTC.

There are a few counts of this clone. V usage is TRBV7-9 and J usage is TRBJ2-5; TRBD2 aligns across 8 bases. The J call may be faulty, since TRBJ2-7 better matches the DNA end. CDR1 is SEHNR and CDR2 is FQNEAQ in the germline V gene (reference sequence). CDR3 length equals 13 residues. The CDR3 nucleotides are TGTGCCAGCAGCTCGAGCGGGAGCTACGAGCAGTACTTC. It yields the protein CASSSSGSYEQYF.

CDR3 sequence: CAWSAGQGSLSYTF. The CDR3, as DNA: TGTGCCTGGAGTGCGGGACAGGGCTCCTTAAGCTACACCTTC. The chain joins TRBV30 to TRBJ1-2; 9 bases line up with TRBD1. Unmatched junction bases numbered 9, after V lost 1 base and J lost 9 bases. The CDR3 is 14 amino acids. In germline, CDR1 is GTSNPN, CDR2 SVGIG (reference sequence).

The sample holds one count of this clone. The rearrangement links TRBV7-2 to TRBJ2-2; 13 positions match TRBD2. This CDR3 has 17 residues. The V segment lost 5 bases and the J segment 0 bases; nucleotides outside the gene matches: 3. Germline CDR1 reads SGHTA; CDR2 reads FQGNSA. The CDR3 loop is CASSRTSGSSNTGELFF. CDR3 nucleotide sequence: TGTGCCAGCAGCCGGACTAGCGGGAGTTCGAACACCGGGGAGCTGTTTTTT.

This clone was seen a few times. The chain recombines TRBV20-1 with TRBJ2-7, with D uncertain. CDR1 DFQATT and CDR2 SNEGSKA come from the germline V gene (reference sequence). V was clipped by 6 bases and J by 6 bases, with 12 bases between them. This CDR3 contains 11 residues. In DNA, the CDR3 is TGCAGTGCCAACACAATACGCGAGCAGTACTTC. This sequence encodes CSANTIREQYF.

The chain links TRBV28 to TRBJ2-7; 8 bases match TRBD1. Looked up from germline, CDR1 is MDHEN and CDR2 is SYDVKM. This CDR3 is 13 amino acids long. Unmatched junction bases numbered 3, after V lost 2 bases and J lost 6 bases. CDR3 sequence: CASSLDRGSEQYF. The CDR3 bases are TGTGCCAGCAGTTTAGACAGGGGATCCGAGCAGTACTTC.

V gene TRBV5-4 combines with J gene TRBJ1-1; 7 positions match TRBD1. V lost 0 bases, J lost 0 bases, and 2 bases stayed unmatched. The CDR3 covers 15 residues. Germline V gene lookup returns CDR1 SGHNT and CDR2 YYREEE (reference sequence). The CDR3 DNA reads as TGTGCCAGCAGCTTGGTGGACAGGTTGAACACTGAAGCTTTCTTT. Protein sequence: CASSLVDRLNTEAFF.

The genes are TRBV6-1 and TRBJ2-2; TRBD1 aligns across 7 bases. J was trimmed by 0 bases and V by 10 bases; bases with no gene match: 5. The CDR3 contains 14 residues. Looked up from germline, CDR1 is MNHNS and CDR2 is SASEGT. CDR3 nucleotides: TGTGCCACCCCCGGGACAGCGAACACCGGGGAGCTGTTTTTT. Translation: CATPGTANTGELFF.

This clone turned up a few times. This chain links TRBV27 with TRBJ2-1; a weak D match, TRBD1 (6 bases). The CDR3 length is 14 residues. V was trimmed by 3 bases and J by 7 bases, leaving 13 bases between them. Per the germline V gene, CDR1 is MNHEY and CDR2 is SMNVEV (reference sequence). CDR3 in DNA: TGTGCCAGCAGTTTTGGCAGGGGTCGGAATGAGCAGTTCTTC. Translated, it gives CASSFGRGRNEQFF.

The CDR3 here is CASSFRGLASNEQFF. The CDR3 coding sequence is TGTGCCAGCAGCTTTCGAGGACTAGCATCTAATGAGCAGTTCTTC. The rearrangement uses TRBV7-3 and TRBJ2-1, with 8 bases aligning to TRBD2. This CDR3 has 15 amino acids. Germline V gene sequence: CDR1 SGHTA, CDR2 FQGTGA. The J segment lost 7 bases and the V segment lost 3 bases, leaving 8 bases of the junction unmatched.

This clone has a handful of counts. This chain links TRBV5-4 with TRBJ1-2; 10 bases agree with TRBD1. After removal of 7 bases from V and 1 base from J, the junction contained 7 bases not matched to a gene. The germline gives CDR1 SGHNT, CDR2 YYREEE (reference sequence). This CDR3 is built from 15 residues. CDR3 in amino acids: CASSGTGALNYGYTF. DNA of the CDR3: TGTGCCAGCTCCGGGACAGGGGCTCTTAACTATGGCTACACCTTC. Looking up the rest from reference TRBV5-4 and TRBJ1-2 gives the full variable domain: ETGVTQSPTHLIKTRGQQVTLRCSSQSGHNTVSWYQQALGQGPQFIFQYYREEENGRGNFPPRFSGLQFPNYSSELNVNALELDDSALYLCASSGTGALNYGYTFGSGTRLTVV.